The rows below give T cell receptor beta chains drawn from one sample of a study of cytomegalovirus exposure and HLA in healthy donors. Profiling relied on immunoSEQ multiplex PCR, and the TCRdb table lists in-frame clones only, not all of them. The sample holds under 110,000 clones; 80% to 90% are singletons and the top ten take roughly 1.6%. The specimen was PBMCs. The source is a man in his forties or fifties in good health and CMV-seronegative. The CDR3 runs from the conserved cysteine through the conserved F or W. D genes are given only for firm matches. Rows may omit the clone size; those that give it use once, few, many or a size class.

D gene | clone size | J gene | V gene | CDR3 DNA | CDR3 protein
. | . | TRBJ1-1 | TRBV9 | TGTGCCAGCAGCGTAGGCCCGGAGATGAACACTGAAGCTTTCTTT | CASSVGPEMNTEAFF
TRBD1 | once | TRBJ1-5 | TRBV7-9 | TGTGCCAGCAGCTCGGGACAGGGCTATAGCAATCAGCCCCAGCATTTT | CASSSGQGYSNQPQHF
. | . | TRBJ2-5 | TRBV9 | TGTGCCAGCAGCGTTATGGCGGAAGAGACCCAGTACTTC | CASSVMAEETQYF
. | . | TRBJ2-2 | TRBV10-1 | TGCGCCTCGGACAGTGGGACCGGGGAGCTGTTTTTT | CASDSGTGELFF
. | few | TRBJ1-1 | TRBV2 | TGTGCCAGCACCCCCGGGGGGCAGGTCACTGAAGCTTTCTTT | CASTPGGQVTEAFF
. | . | TRBJ1-1 | TRBV5-4 | TGTGCCAGCAGCTTGGAAGGGGGGGCTGGATGGACTGAAGCTTTCTTT | CASSLEGGAGWTEAFF
. | . | TRBJ1-5 | TRBV30 | TGTGCCTGGAGTCGGGGTAGCAATCAGCCCCAGCATTTT | CAWSRGSNQPQHF
TRBD1 | . | TRBJ1-6 | TRBV10-3 | TGTGCCATCAGGGGGACAGGGGACAATTCACCCCTCCACTTT | CAIRGTGDNSPLHF
. | . | TRBJ1-6 | TRBV6-5 | TGTGCCAGCGGTCGGAGGCCCTATAATTCACCCCTCCACTTT | CASGRRPYNSPLHF
. | . | TRBJ2-3 | TRBV5-1 | TGCGCCAGCCGGGAGAACTACGATACGCAGTATTTT | CASRENYDTQYF
TRBD1 | few | TRBJ1-2 | TRBV11-2 | TGTGCCAGCAGCTCTTACAGGGGGGAGGAGAGGACCTTC | CASSSYRGEERTF
TRBD1 | . | TRBJ2-2 | TRBV10-1 | TGCGCCAGCAGTGCCGGGACAGCGAACACCGGGGAGCTGTTTTTT | CASSAGTANTGELFF
TRBD1 | . | TRBJ1-3 | TRBV6-5 | TGTGCCAGCAGGAAGACAGGGTTGGGAAACACCATATATTTT | CASRKTGLGNTIYF
. | once | TRBJ2-1 | TRBV29-1 | TGCAGCTCGGAGAGGACAGAAACCTCGGATGAGCAGTTCTTC | CSSERTETSDEQFF
. | few | TRBJ1-1 | TRBV2 | TGTGCCACCACGACTAGGCGAAACACTGAAGCTTTCTTT | CATTTRRNTEAFF
. | . | TRBJ2-6 | TRBV15 | TGTGCCACCAGCAGAGTTCCTTACACCCTCTCTGGGGCCAACGTCCTGACTTTC | CATSRVPYTLSGANVLTF
TRBD2 | . | TRBJ2-7 | TRBV7-2 | TGTGCCAGCAGCTTAGTGCTAGCGGGGGGGTCTTCCTACGAGCAGTACTTC | CASSLVLAGGSSYEQYF
. | . | TRBJ2-5 | TRBV6-6 | TGTGCCAGCAGTTACTTCGGAGAGACCCAGTACTTC | CASSYFGETQYF
TRBD1 | . | TRBJ1-6 | TRBV6-1 | TGTGCCAGCAGTGGTCAAACAACAGGGGGACCAATAGGTTCACCCCTCCACTTT | CASSGQTTGGPIGSPLHF
. | . | TRBJ2-3 | TRBV5-4 | TGTGCCAGCAGCTTGGCCGGAGCTAGCACAGATACGCAGTATTTT | CASSLAGASTDTQYF
. | . | TRBJ1-5 | TRBV6-1 | TGTGCCAGCAGTGACCCCTCCAGGGAGGGAAGGCAGCCCCAGCATTTT | CASSDPSREGRQPQHF
. | . | TRBJ2-1 | TRBV11-3 | TGTGCCAGCAGCTCCCAGAGCAGGGAATATGAGCAGTTCTTC | CASSSQSREYEQFF
. | . | TRBJ1-2 | TRBV10-3 | TGTGCCATCAGTGAGGCCCGGGAGGGTGGCTACACCTTC | CAISEAREGGYTF
. | . | TRBJ2-1 | TRBV27 | TGTGCCAGCAGTTTGGGAGACACAACCTACAATGAGCAGCTCTTC | CASSLGDTTYNEQLF
TRBD1 | . | TRBJ2-7 | TRBV18 | TGTGCCAGCTCCCAAGGTAGGGACAGGGTAACCTACGAGCAGTACTTC | CASSQGRDRVTYEQYF
TRBD1 | . | TRBJ1-2 | TRBV10-2 | TGCGCCAGCAGTGACTTGGGACAGGGGATAGGTGGCTACACCTTC | CASSDLGQGIGGYTF
. | . | TRBJ1-3 | TRBV7-2 | TGTGCCAGCAGCCCCCCGGGGGGAAGCAGAAACACCATATATTTT | CASSPPGGSRNTIYF
. | . | TRBJ1-1 | TRBV30 | TGTGCCTGGAGTAGCGGAGGAGGCACTGAAGCTTTCTTT | CAWSSGGGTEAFF
. | . | TRBJ1-1 | TRBV7-6 | TGTGCCAGCAGCCGAATGGAGACAGCTGAAGCTTTCTTT | CASSRMETAEAFF
. | few | TRBJ1-2 | TRBV4-1 | TGCGCCAGCAGCCAAGACAGGGCCTATGGCTACACCTTC | CASSQDRAYGYTF
. | . | TRBJ2-7 | TRBV5-5 | TGTGCCAGCGACCTAAGGGGGGGCAGATACGAGCAGTACTTC | CASDLRGGRYEQYF
. | . | TRBJ1-6 | TRBV7-9 | TGTGCCAGCAAAGGGGAAGGGGATTCACCCCTCCACTTT | CASKGEGDSPLHF
. | . | TRBJ1-4 | TRBV10-3 | TGTGCCATCAGCAGGGGAGAGGGTAATGAAAAACTGTTTTTT | CAISRGEGNEKLFF
TRBD1 | . | TRBJ1-5 | TRBV5-1 | TGCGCCAGCAGCCTGACAGGGGGCAATCAGCCCCAGCATTTT | CASSLTGGNQPQHF
. | . | TRBJ1-6 | TRBV5-1 | TGCGCCAGCAGCTCCATACTTACAGGGTCTGGAAATTCACCCCTCCACTTT | CASSSILTGSGNSPLHF
TRBD1 | . | TRBJ2-5 | TRBV10-3 | TGTGCCATCAGAACCGGGACAGGGAAGGAGACCCAGTACTTC | CAIRTGTGKETQYF
TRBD2 | . | TRBJ2-3 | TRBV6-5 | TGTGCCAGCAGTTCATGGCGGGGGGGCGGGGGGGATACGCAGTATTTT | CASSSWRGGGGDTQYF
. | . | TRBJ1-4 | TRBV5-5 | TGTGCCAGCAGCTTCGGGGGGGGGAATGAGGAAAAACTGTTTTTT | CASSFGGGNEEKLFF
. | . | TRBJ1-4 | TRBV5-5 | TGTGCCAGCACCAACTGGGGGGACACTAATGAAAAACTGTTTTTT | CASTNWGDTNEKLFF
. | . | TRBJ1-1 | TRBV5-6 | TGTGCCAGCAGCTGGGAGGGGTCGAGGGTAGGAACTGAAGCTTTCTTT | CASSWEGSRVGTEAFF
. | few | TRBJ1-2 | TRBV6-5 | TGTGCCAGCAGTTACTCTCCCACGACAGGCTATGGCTACACCTTC | CASSYSPTTGYGYTF
TRBD1 | . | TRBJ1-4 | TRBV7-9 | TGTGCCAGCAGCCCCGGACAGGGTAATGAAAAACTGTTTTTT | CASSPGQGNEKLFF